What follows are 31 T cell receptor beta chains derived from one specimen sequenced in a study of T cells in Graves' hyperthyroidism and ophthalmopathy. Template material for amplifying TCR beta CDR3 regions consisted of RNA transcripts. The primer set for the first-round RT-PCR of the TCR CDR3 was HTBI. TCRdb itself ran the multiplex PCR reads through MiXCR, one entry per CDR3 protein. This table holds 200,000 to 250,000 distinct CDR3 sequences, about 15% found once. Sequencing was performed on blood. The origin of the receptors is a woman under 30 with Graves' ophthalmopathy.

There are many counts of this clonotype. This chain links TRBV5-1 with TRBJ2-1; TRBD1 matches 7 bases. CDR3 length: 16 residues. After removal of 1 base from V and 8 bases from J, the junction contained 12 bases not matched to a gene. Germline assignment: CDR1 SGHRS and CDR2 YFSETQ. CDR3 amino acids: CASSLLQKQGIDEQFF. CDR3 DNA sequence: TGCGCCAGCAGCTTGCTGCAAAAACAGGGGATAGATGAGCAGTTCTTC.

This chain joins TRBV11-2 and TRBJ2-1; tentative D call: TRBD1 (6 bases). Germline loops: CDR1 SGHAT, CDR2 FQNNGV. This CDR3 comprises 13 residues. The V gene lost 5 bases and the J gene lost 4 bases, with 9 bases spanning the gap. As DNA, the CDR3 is TGTGCCAGCAGCCGACAGGTATACAATGAGCAGTTCTTC. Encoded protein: CASSRQVYNEQFF.

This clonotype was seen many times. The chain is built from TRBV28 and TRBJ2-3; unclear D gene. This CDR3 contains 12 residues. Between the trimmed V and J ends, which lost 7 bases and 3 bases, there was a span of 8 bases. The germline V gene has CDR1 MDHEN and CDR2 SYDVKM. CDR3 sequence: CASIGVTDTQYF. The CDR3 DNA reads TGTGCCAGCATAGGCGTGACAGATACGCAGTATTTT.

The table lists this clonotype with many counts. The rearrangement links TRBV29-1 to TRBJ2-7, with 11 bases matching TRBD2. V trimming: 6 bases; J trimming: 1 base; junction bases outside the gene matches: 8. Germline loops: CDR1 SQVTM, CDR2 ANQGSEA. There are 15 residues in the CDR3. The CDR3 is CSVIMTSGMSYEQYF. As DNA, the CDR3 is TGCAGCGTGATAATGACTAGCGGGATGTCCTACGAGCAGTACTTC.

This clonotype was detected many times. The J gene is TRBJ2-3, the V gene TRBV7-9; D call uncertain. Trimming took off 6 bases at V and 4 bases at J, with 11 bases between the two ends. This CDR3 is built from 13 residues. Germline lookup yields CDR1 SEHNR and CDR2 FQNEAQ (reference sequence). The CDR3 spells CASSTQNPDTQYF. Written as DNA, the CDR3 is TGTGCCAGCAGTACTCAGAACCCAGATACGCAGTATTTT.

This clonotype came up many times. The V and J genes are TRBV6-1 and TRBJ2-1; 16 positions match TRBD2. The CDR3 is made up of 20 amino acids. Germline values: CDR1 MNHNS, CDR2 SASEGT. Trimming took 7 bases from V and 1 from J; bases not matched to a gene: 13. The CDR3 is CASIAPPGLAGGWSYNEQFF. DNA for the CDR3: TGTGCCAGCATTGCCCCGCCGGGACTAGCGGGAGGGTGGTCCTACAATGAGCAGTTCTTC.

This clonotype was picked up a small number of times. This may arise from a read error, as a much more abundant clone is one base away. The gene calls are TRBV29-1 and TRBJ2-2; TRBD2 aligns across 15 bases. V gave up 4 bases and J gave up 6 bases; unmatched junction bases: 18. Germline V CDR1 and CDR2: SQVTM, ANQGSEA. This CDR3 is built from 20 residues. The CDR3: CSVGDRTGTSGRRSPGELFF. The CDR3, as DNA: TGCAGCGTTGGAGACCGCACCGGGACTAGCGGGAGGCGTAGCCCCGGGGAGCTGTTTTTT.

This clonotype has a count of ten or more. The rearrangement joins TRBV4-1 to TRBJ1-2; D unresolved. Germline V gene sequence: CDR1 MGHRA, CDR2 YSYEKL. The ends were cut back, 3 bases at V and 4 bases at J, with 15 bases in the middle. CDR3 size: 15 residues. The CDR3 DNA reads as TGCGCCAGCAGCCACGAAGACGGTGGATTCTATGGCTACACCTTC. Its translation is CASSHEDGGFYGYTF.

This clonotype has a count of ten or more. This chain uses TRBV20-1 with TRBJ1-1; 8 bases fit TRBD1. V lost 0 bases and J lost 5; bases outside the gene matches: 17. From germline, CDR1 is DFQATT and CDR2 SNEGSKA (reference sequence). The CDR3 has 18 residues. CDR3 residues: CSARDSEYHRGRYTEAFF. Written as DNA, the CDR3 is TGCAGTGCTAGAGATTCCGAATATCACAGGGGGAGGTATACTGAAGCTTTCTTT.

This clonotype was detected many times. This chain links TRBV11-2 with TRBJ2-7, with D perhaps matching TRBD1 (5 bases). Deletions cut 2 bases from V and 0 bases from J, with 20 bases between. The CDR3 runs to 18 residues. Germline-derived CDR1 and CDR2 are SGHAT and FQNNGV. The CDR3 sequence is CASSLFIPPDIRSYEQYF. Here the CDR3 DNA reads TGTGCCAGCAGCTTATTTATCCCACCGGACATCCGCTCCTACGAGCAGTACTTC.

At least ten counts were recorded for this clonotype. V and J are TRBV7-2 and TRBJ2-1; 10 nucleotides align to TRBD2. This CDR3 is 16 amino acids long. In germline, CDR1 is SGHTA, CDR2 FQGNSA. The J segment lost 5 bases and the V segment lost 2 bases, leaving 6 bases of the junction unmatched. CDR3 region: CASSLRGLARNNEQFF. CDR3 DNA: TGTGCCAGCAGCTTAAGGGGACTAGCGAGGAACAATGAGCAGTTCTTC.

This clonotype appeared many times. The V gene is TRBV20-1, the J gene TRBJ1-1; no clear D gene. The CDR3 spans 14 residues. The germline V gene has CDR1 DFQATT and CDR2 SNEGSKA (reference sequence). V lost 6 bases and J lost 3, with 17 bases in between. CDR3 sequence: CSARPGTYDTEAFF. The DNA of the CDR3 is TGCAGTGCCAGACCTGGAACTTACGACACTGAAGCTTTCTTT.

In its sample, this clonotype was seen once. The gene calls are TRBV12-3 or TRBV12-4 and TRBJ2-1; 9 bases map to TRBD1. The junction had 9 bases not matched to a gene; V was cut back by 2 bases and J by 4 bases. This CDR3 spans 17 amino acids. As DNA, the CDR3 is TGTGCCAGCAGTTTATCGGGACAGGGAGCTTCATACAATGAGCAGTTCTTC. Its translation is CASSLSGQGASYNEQFF.

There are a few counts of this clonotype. CDR3 sequence reads: CASSVDYGEQFF. As DNA, the CDR3 is TGTGCCAGCAGCGTGGACTATGGGGAGCAGTTCTTC. The gene calls are TRBV9 and TRBJ2-1, with D possibly TRBD2 on 6 matching bases. Germline V gene sequence: CDR1 SGDLS, CDR2 YYNGEE. V lost 2 bases, J lost 10 bases, and 10 bases lay in between. CDR3 length: 12 amino acids.

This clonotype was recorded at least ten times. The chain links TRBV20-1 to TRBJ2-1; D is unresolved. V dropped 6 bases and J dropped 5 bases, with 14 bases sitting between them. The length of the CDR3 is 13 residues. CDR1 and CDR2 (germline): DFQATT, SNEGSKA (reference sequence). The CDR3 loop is CSAPRTDNNEQFF. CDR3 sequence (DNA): TGCAGTGCGCCCCGGACGGATAACAATGAGCAGTTCTTC.

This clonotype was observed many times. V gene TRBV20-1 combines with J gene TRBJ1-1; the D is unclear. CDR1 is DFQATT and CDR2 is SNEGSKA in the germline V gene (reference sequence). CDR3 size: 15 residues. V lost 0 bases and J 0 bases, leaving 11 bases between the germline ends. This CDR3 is CSARDPSTMNTEAFF. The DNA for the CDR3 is TGCAGTGCTAGAGATCCCAGCACCATGAACACTGAAGCTTTCTTT.

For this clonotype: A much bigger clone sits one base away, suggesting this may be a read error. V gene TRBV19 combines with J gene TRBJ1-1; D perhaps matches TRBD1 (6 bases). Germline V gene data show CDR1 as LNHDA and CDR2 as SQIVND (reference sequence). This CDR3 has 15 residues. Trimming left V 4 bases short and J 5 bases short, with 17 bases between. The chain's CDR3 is CASSRQRGRGTEAFF. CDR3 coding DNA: TGTGCCAGTAGTAGACAACGCGGCAGGGGAACTGAAGCTTTCTTT. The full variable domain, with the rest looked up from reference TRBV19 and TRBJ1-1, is DGGITQSPKYLFRKEGQNVTLSCEQNLNHDAMYWYRQDPGQGLRLIYYSQIVNDFQKGDIAEGYSVSREKKESFPLTVTSAQKNPTAFYLCASSRQRGRGTEAFFGQGTRLTVV.

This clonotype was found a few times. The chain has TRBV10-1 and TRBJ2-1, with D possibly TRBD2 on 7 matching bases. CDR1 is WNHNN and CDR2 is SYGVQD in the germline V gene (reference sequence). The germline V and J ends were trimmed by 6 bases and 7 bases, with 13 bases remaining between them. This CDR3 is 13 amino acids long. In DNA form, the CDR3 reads TGCGCCAGCAGCACCGGGGGGCGGAATGAGCAGTTCTTC. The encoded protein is CASSTGGRNEQFF.

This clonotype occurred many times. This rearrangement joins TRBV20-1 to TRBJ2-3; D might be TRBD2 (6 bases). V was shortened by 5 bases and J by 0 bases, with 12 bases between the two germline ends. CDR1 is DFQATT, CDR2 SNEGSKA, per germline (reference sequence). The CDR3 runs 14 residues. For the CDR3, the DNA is TGCAGTGCTCCGGGACTTATGAGCACAGATACGCAGTATTTT. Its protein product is CSAPGLMSTDTQYF.

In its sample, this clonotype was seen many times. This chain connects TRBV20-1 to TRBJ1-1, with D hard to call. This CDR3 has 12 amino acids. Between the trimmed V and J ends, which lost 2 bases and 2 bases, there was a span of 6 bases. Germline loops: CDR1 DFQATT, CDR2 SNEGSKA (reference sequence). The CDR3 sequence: CSARPSNTEAFF. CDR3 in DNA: TGCAGTGCTAGACCCAGCAACACTGAAGCTTTCTTT.

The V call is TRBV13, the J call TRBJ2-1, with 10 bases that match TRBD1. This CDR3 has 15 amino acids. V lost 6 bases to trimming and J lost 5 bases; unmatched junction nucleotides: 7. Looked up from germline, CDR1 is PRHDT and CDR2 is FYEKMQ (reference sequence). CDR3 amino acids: CASSLGTGANNEQFF. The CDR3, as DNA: TGTGCCAGCAGTTTGGGGACAGGGGCCAACAATGAGCAGTTCTTC.

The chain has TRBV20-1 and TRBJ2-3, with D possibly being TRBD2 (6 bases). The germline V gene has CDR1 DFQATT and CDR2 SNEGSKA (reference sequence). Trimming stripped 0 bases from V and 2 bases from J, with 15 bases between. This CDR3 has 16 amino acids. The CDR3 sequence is CSARDGASVLTDTQYF. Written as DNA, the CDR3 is TGCAGTGCTAGAGATGGAGCTAGCGTTCTCACAGATACGCAGTATTTT.

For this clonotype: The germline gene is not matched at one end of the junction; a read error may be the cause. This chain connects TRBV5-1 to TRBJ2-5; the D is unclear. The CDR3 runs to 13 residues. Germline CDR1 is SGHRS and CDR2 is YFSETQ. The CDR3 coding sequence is TGCGCCAGCAGCGCATCCCGCCAAGAGACCCGGTACTTC. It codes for CASSASRQETRYF.

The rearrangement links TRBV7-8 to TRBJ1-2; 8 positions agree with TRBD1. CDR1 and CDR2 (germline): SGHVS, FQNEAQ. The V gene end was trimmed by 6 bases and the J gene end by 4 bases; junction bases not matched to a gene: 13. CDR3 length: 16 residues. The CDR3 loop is CASSTRGQGHSYGYTF. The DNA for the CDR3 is TGTGCCAGCAGTACCCGAGGACAGGGACACAGCTATGGCTACACCTTC. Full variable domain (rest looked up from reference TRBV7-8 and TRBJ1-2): GAGVSQSPRYKVAKRGQDVALRCDPISGHVSLFWYQQALGQGPEFLTYFQNEAQLDKSGLPSDRFFAERPEGSVSTLKIQRTQQEDSAVYLCASSTRGQGHSYGYTFGSGTRLTVV.

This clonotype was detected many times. The chain's CDR3 is CASSPPFAWHEQFF. DNA for the CDR3: TGTGCCAGCAGCCCCCCCTTTGCGTGGCATGAGCAGTTCTTC. The chain has TRBV6-1 and TRBJ2-1, with D unclear. CDR3 length: 14 residues. Germline values: CDR1 MNHNS, CDR2 SASEGT. The germline V and J ends were trimmed by 6 bases and 8 bases, with 17 bases remaining between them.

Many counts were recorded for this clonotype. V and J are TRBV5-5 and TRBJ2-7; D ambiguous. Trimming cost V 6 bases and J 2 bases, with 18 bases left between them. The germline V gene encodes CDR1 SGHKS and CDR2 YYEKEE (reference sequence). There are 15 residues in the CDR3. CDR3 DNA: TGTGCCAGCACCCGTGGTGGTGGCCAGACCTACGAGCAGTACTTC. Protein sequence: CASTRGGGQTYEQYF.

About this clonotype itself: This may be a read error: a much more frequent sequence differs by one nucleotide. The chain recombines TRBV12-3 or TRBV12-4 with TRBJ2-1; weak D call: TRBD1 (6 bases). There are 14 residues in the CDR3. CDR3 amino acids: CASSLQGPDNEQSF. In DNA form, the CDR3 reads TGTGCCAGCAGTTTACAGGGGCCAGACAATGAGCAGTCCTTC.

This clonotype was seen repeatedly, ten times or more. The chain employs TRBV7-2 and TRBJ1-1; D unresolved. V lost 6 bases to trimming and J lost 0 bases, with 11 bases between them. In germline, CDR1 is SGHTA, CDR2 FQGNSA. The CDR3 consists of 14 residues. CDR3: CASRLGILNTEAFF. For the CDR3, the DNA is TGTGCCAGCAGACTGGGGATTTTGAACACTGAAGCTTTCTTT.

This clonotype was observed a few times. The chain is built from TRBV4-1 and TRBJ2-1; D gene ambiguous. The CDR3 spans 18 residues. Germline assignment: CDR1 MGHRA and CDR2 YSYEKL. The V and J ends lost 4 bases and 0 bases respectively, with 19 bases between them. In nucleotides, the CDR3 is TGCGCCAGCAGCCTGCTGTTGTTCCAGAGTAGCTCCTACAATGAGCAGTTCTTC. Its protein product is CASSLLLFQSSSYNEQFF.

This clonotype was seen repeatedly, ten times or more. The chain's CDR3 is CASRPVYRGLSSLEQYF. CDR3 in DNA: TGTGCCAGCAGACCCGTATACAGGGGGCTCAGCTCACTCGAGCAGTACTTC. This chain links TRBV6-1 with TRBJ2-7; 9 nucleotides align to TRBD1. V lost 6 bases to trimming and J lost 6 bases; unmatched junction nucleotides: 18. The CDR3 loop spans 17 amino acids. The germline gives CDR1 MNHNS, CDR2 SASEGT.

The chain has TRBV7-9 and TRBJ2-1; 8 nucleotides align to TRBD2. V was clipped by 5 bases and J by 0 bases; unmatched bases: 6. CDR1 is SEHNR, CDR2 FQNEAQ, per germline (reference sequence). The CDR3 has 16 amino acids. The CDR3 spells CASSDRAGDSYNEQFF. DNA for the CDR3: TGTGCCAGCAGCGACAGAGCGGGAGACTCCTACAATGAGCAGTTCTTC.